Below, 19 T cell receptor beta chains from the same sample are listed, as sequenced in a study of blood T cells in healthy people across ages (dated by TCRdb to about 2015). The library was built by means of 5' RACE. The data were produced on an Illumina HiSeq 2500. A second PCR of roughly 6 to 12 cycles was performed with a sample-barcoded 5' primer and a J-beta primer mix. TCRdb reprocessing: public reads trimmed at Q25 with fastp, clones called with MiXCR, in-frame beta chains kept. Each entry is one CDR3 protein sequence, shown with its most common DNA and genes. The sample contains 800,000 to 950,000 distinct CDR3 sequences, 29% of them found a single time. The leading ten clones occupy around 9.6% of the sample. This sample also belongs to another study, concerning T cells of mothers and their children.

The sample consisted of blood. These receptors were obtained from a woman in her forties in good health.

Details on this clonotype: The junction does not match germline at one end; this may be a read error. The rearrangement uses TRBV19 and TRBJ2-4; D not resolved. With the DNA end fitting TRBJ2-7 better, the J assignment may be wrong. This CDR3 contains 15 residues. Per germline, CDR1 LNHDA and CDR2 SQIVND (reference sequence). The CDR3 reads CANSMMVGRTYEQYF. The CDR3 DNA reads TGTGCCAATAGTATGATGGTGGGCAGGACCTACGAGCAGTACTTC.

This clonotype was seen only a few times. J is TRBJ1-2 and V is TRBV4-1; possibly TRBD1 for D (5 bases). The CDR3 totals 16 residues. V was clipped by 2 bases and J by 3 bases, with 16 bases between them. CDR1 and CDR2 from the germline V gene are MGHRA and YSYEKL. The CDR3 nucleotides read TGCGCCAGCAGCCAATTTGGGACCCAATCGGACTATGGCTACACCTTC. It yields the protein CASSQFGTQSDYGYTF.

V is TRBV28 and J is TRBJ2-1; the D gene is possibly TRBD2 (6 bases). Deletions cut 6 bases from V and 7 bases from J, with 19 bases between. This CDR3 contains 15 residues. The V gene's germline CDR1 is MDHEN and CDR2 SYDVKM. The chain's CDR3 is CASSPAGPAGNEQFF. The CDR3 region has the DNA TGTGCCAGCAGCCCGGCGGGACCGGCTGGAAATGAGCAGTTCTTC.

The sample holds many counts of this clonotype. The chain has TRBV20-1 and TRBJ2-1; the D is unclear. This CDR3 spans 11 amino acids. Between the trimmed V and J ends, which lost 6 bases and 6 bases, there was a span of 9 bases. The germline gives CDR1 DFQATT, CDR2 SNEGSKA (reference sequence). CDR3 coding DNA: TGCAGTGCCCCATATTTCAATGAGCAGTTCTTC. It codes for CSAPYFNEQFF.

This rearrangement joins TRBV6-6 to TRBJ2-3; possible D gene TRBD1, 5 bases. CDR1 and CDR2 (germline): MNHNY, SVGAGI (reference sequence). V lost 10 bases, J lost 2 bases, and 19 bases lay in between. There are 15 residues in the CDR3. This chain's CDR3 is CANRTDIKTTDTQYF. The CDR3 bases are TGTGCCAACAGAACGGACATTAAAACCACAGATACGCAGTATTTT.

The rearrangement uses TRBV11-2 and TRBJ2-7; D gene uncertain. The CDR3 is 18 amino acids. The V gene lost 2 bases and the J gene lost 7 bases, with 27 bases spanning the gap. Germline V CDR1 and CDR2: SGHAT, FQNNGV. The CDR3 region has the DNA TGTGCCAGCAGCTTAAAGCCCCCCGGGCGCTTGGGTCTTATAGAGCAGTACTTC. Protein product: CASSLKPPGRLGLIEQYF.

As to this clonotype: A much bigger clone sits one base away, suggesting this may be a read error. This chain connects TRBV5-5 to TRBJ2-1, with D perhaps matching TRBD1 (6 bases). The CDR3 has 13 residues. The germline gives CDR1 SGHKS, CDR2 YYEKEE (reference sequence). Here the CDR3 reads CANSFSGADEQFF. Written as DNA, the CDR3 is TGTGCCAACAGCTTTTCAGGGGCGGATGAGCAGTTCTTC.

The chain couples TRBV12-3 or TRBV12-4 to TRBJ1-1; no firm D call. The germline V and J ends were trimmed by 5 bases and 6 bases, with 13 bases remaining between them. CDR3 length equals 13 residues. As DNA, the CDR3 is TGTGCCAGCAGTACCCTAACGGGAGCTGAAGCTTTCTTT. Translation gives CASSTLTGAEAFF.

This clonotype was seen a handful of times. Written as DNA, the CDR3 is TGCGCCAGCAGCCAAGAAAACAGGGGGTACGATGAGGAGCAGTTCTTC. Residues: CASSQENRGYDEEQFF. The gene calls are TRBV4-1 and TRBJ2-1, with 8 bases fitting TRBD1. V shed 0 bases and J 10 bases; nucleotides not matched to a gene: 11. This CDR3 comprises 16 residues. Germline V gene sequence: CDR1 MGHRA, CDR2 YSYEKL.

As regards this clonotype: It is likely a read error, because the conserved phenylalanine at the end of the CDR3 is missing. The chain is built from TRBV18 and TRBJ2-4; D is undetermined. The end of the DNA is better explained by TRBJ2-7, so the J call may be wrong. Germline V CDR1 and CDR2: KGHSH, LQKENI. This CDR3 is built from 13 residues. The DNA for the CDR3 is TGTGCCAGCTCACCGGGCCTTTCCTACGAGCAGTACTGC. It specifies CASSPGLSYEQYC.

This clonotype was observed a few times. The V gene is TRBV12-3 or TRBV12-4, the J gene TRBJ1-1; TRBD1 agrees at 8 bases. The CDR3 length is 15 residues. With V trimmed by 5 bases and J by 1 base, 6 bases remained unmatched. The CDR3 region is CASSPTGGRNTEAFF. The CDR3 DNA reads as TGTGCCAGCAGTCCCACAGGGGGAAGGAACACTGAAGCTTTCTTT.

This clonotype was seen more than once but under ten times. CDR3 sequence: CASRDRTGTGVGDEQYF. The CDR3 nucleotides read TGTGCCAGCAGAGATCGAACCGGGACAGGGGTAGGTGACGAGCAGTACTTC. The rearrangement uses TRBV2 and TRBJ2-5; TRBD1 matches at 10 bases. The J call may be wrong; the DNA end is better matched by TRBJ2-7. CDR3 length equals 17 residues. CDR1 SNHLY and CDR2 FYNNEI come from the germline V gene.

This clonotype was counted ten times or more. This rearrangement joins TRBV20-1 to TRBJ1-5; 7 bases align to TRBD1. Germline loops: CDR1 DFQATT, CDR2 SNEGSKA (reference sequence). The CDR3 runs to 14 residues. With 0 bases clipped from V and 4 bases from J, the junction kept 3 bases outside the gene matches. The CDR3 sequence: CSARDGQENQPQHF. The DNA for the CDR3 is TGCAGTGCTAGAGATGGACAGGAGAATCAGCCCCAGCATTTT.

In this sample, this clonotype turned up a few times. The rearrangement joins TRBV3-1 to TRBJ1-2; D not resolved. The CDR3 has 13 residues. Germline CDR1 LGHDT, CDR2 YNNKEL (reference sequence). V lost 4 bases and J 8 bases, leaving 14 bases between the germline ends. The chain's CDR3 is CASSPLHESGYTF. In DNA, the CDR3 is TGTGCCAGCAGCCCCCTTCACGAAAGCGGCTACACCTTC.

This CDR3 is CASGGLGPEQYF. The CDR3 DNA sequence: TGTGCCAGCGGCGGGTTGGGACCCGAGCAGTACTTC. The rearrangement links TRBV7-9 to TRBJ2-5; D could derive from TRBD1 or TRBD2 (5 bases each). The J call may be mistaken, given a closer DNA end match to TRBJ2-7. The CDR3 totals 12 residues. CDR1 and CDR2 from the germline V gene are SEHNR and FQNEAQ (reference sequence).

Ten or more counts support this clonotype. The chain combines TRBV7-8 with TRBJ1-2, with TRBD1 identical over 8 bases. This CDR3 is 15 amino acids long. V lost 5 bases to trimming and J lost 1 base; unmatched junction nucleotides: 6. Germline V lookup: CDR1 SGHVS, CDR2 FQNEAQ. The CDR3 region is CASSPGTGLNYGYTF. The CDR3 nucleotides read TGTGCCAGCAGCCCGGGGACAGGACTTAACTATGGCTACACCTTC. Complete variable domain (other parts from reference TRBV7-8 and TRBJ1-2): GAGVSQSPRYKVAKRGQDVALRCDPISGHVSLFWYQQALGQGPEFLTYFQNEAQLDKSGLPSDRFFAERPEGSVSTLKIQRTQQEDSAVYLCASSPGTGLNYGYTFGSGTRLTVV.

This clonotype has a handful of counts. The chain links TRBV13 to TRBJ2-7; perhaps TRBD1 as D (6 bases). Trimming removed 0 bases from V and 0 bases from J, with 9 bases in between. Per the germline V gene, CDR1 is PRHDT and CDR2 is FYEKMQ (reference sequence). This CDR3 comprises 15 residues. The CDR3 nucleotides read TGTGCCAGCAGCTTAGGGGGGGCAGGCTCCTACGAGCAGTACTTC. This sequence encodes CASSLGGAGSYEQYF.

This chain connects TRBV5-1 to TRBJ1-2; 9 bases align to TRBD1. The V gene end was trimmed by 4 bases and the J gene end by 8 bases; junction bases not matched to a gene: 12. The CDR3 extends over 15 amino acids. CDR1 is SGHRS, CDR2 YFSETQ, per germline. The CDR3 nucleotides read TGCGCCAGCAGCCGGACAGGGGTTAATTGGACGGGCTACACCTTC. Translating it yields CASSRTGVNWTGYTF.

This clonotype was counted at least ten times. V usage is TRBV6-5 and J usage is TRBJ1-6, with D uncertain. This CDR3 has 14 residues. V was shortened by 2 bases and J by 4 bases, with 6 bases between the two germline ends. CDR1 is MNHEY and CDR2 is SVGAGI in the germline V gene. Written as DNA, the CDR3 is TGTGCCAGCAGTTACAGCGGGTATAATTCACCCCTCCACTTT. Encoded protein: CASSYSGYNSPLHF.